These T cell receptor beta chains were read from a single sample in a study of T cell repertoires in cytomegalovirus infection. TCRdb re-called the reads through MiXCR, storing one row per CDR3 protein. The repertoire includes approximately 770,000 distinct CDR3 sequences, just under 30% of them detected once, and about 12% sits in the top ten. Their antigen targets remain unknown. The sequencing here drew on cultured CD8+ T cells from PBMCs, taken from culture after CMV antigen stimulation. These receptors were collected from a human donor in good health (CMV status not recorded). Some clones in this sample may be carry-over from other donors' samples. The CDR3 runs from the conserved cysteine through the conserved F or W. A D gene is named only where the DNA matches it firmly. A clone size is listed for some rows: how often the clone was seen (once, few, many), or a class if it is expanded.

TGTGCCAGCAGTCTAGACAGGGCCACCGGGGAGCTGTTTTTT	CASSLDRATGELFF	TRBD1	TRBJ2-2	TRBV6-1	.
TGTGCCAGCAGCCAAGTCCCCCCCTACGAGCAGTACTTC	CASSQVPPYEQYF	.	TRBJ2-7	TRBV3-1	few
TGTGCCAGCAGCTCTAGGGAGGGCGTTTTGAACACCGGGGAGCTGTTTTTT	CASSSREGVLNTGELFF	TRBD2	TRBJ2-2	TRBV7-9	few
TGTGCCAGCAGCATCCGGGGCCAGCTGAACACTGAAGCTTTCTTT	CASSIRGQLNTEAFF	.	TRBJ1-1	TRBV7-8	many
TGTGCCAGCAGTTTGGACAGTACTAGCAATCAGCCCCAGCATTTT	CASSLDSTSNQPQHF	.	TRBJ1-5	TRBV6-2/TRBV6-3	.
TGTGCCAGCAACTTAGCGCGGTACCGCCGGGAGCAGTTCTTC	CASNLARYRREQFF	.	TRBJ2-1	TRBV7-6	.
TGTGCCAGCAGCTTGGGGACCAATTTTAAAGAGACCCAGTACTTC	CASSLGTNFKETQYF	.	TRBJ2-5	TRBV5-5	few
TGTGCCAGCAGCTTAGACGAGACAGGGCTTCGGACCGGGGAGCTGTTTTTT	CASSLDETGLRTGELFF	TRBD1	TRBJ2-2	TRBV7-8	.
TGTGCCATCAAGGCCCTTCTAAGCTCTGGGGCCAACGTCCTGACTTTC	CAIKALLSSGANVLTF	.	TRBJ2-6	TRBV10-3	.
TGTGCCAGCAGGACAGGGTACACTGAAGCTTTCTTT	CASRTGYTEAFF	TRBD1	TRBJ1-1	TRBV2	few
TGTGCCAGCCCGGAGGGGGCGACGTACAATGAGCAGTTCTTC	CASPEGATYNEQFF	.	TRBJ2-1	TRBV27	few
TGCAGTGCTAGAGACCCTAGCGGGGGATACAATGAGCAGTTCTTC	CSARDPSGGYNEQFF	TRBD2	TRBJ2-1	TRBV20-1	.
TGTGCCAGCAGTGAATTTAGGGTCCACAATGAGCAGTTCTTC	CASSEFRVHNEQFF	.	TRBJ2-1	TRBV25-1	.
TGTGCCAGCACTCCGGGACGGTACAATGAGCAGTTCTTC	CASTPGRYNEQFF	.	TRBJ2-1	TRBV6-2/TRBV6-3	.
TGTGCCAGCACCTCGACAGCCCGCTCCTACGAGCAGTACTTC	CASTSTARSYEQYF	.	TRBJ2-7	TRBV7-4	few
TGTGCCACCTCATTCGGAAGTGGCTACACCTTC	CATSFGSGYTF	.	TRBJ1-2	TRBV25-1	.
TGTGCCAGTAGGGCGTCCTCGTCAAAACTGTTTTTT	CASRASSSKLFF	.	TRBJ1-4	TRBV19	.
TGTGCCAGCAGTTACCGGGGCTACAATCAGCCCCAGCATTTT	CASSYRGYNQPQHF	.	TRBJ1-5	TRBV6-2/TRBV6-3	few
TGTGCCAGCAGGGACCGGGACAGGCCGAACACCGGGGAGCTGTTTTTT	CASRDRDRPNTGELFF	TRBD1	TRBJ2-2	TRBV2	.
TGTGCCAGCAGCCAAGATCCGGGGGGTAACTACGAGCAGTACTTC	CASSQDPGGNYEQYF	TRBD2	TRBJ2-7	TRBV3-1	.
TGTGCCACTCTAGCGGGGGGGACCGGGGAGCTGTTTTTT	CATLAGGTGELFF	TRBD2	TRBJ2-2	TRBV27	.
TGTGCCAGCAGTTTCCTCATTGGGGCTCTCTACAATGAGCAGTTCTTC	CASSFLIGALYNEQFF	.	TRBJ2-1	TRBV27	.
TGTGCCAGCAGTTTTACTGGGAACAGGGCTAACTATGGCTACACCTTC	CASSFTGNRANYGYTF	.	TRBJ1-2	TRBV6-5	once
TGTGCCAGCAGCTCGGGAAGTACGGATGAAAAACTGTTTTTT	CASSSGSTDEKLFF	.	TRBJ1-4	TRBV7-9	few
TGTGCCAGCAGCTTAGTGCAGGGGGCGGTGAATCAGCCCCAGCATTTT	CASSLVQGAVNQPQHF	TRBD1	TRBJ1-5	TRBV7-8	few
TGTGCCAGCAGTTCACCCCGGGCAGTCCTACCTTACAATGAGCAGTTCTTC	CASSSPRAVLPYNEQFF	.	TRBJ2-1	TRBV28	few
TGTGCCAGCAGCCAAGGGCCCGCGGGGGAAGGCACCGGGGAGCTGTTTTTT	CASSQGPAGEGTGELFF	TRBD2	TRBJ2-2	TRBV4-2	few
TGTGCCAGCAGCTTTATGGACCGAGGTGGCTACACCTTC	CASSFMDRGGYTF	.	TRBJ1-2	TRBV28	.
TGCGCCAGCAGCCAAGACCTGACAGACCAAGAGACCCAGTACTTC	CASSQDLTDQETQYF	.	TRBJ2-5	TRBV4-1	.
TGTGCCAGCAGCGCGAAGGGGAACACCGGGGAGCTGTTTTTT	CASSAKGNTGELFF	.	TRBJ2-2	TRBV7-8	many
TGTGCCAGCAGTCCAAGAGCGACAGGGAACACCGGGGAGCTGTTTTTT	CASSPRATGNTGELFF	.	TRBJ2-2	TRBV6-2/TRBV6-3	.
TGTGCCAGCAGCTTAGGGGACAGGGGATTACGGGAGACCCAGTACTTC	CASSLGDRGLRETQYF	TRBD1	TRBJ2-5	TRBV7-2	few
TGTGCCAGCGCCGTGGACAGGGCTAGCAATCAGCCCCAGCATTTT	CASAVDRASNQPQHF	TRBD1	TRBJ1-5	TRBV27	few
TGTGCCAGCAGTTTATTTCGCAGCTCCGAGTCTTACGAGCAGTACTTC	CASSLFRSSESYEQYF	.	TRBJ2-7	TRBV12-3/TRBV12-4	few
TGTGCCAGCAGCTTAGGCTTGGGCCTCACAGATACGCAGTATTTT	CASSLGLGLTDTQYF	.	TRBJ2-3	TRBV7-8	many
TGTGCCAGCAGCGTCGAAGCCCGGACAGGGGGGAACTATGGCTACACCTTC	CASSVEARTGGNYGYTF	TRBD1	TRBJ1-2	TRBV9	.
TGTGCCAGCAGCTTAGCAATTGGTTCACCCCTCCACTTT	CASSLAIGSPLHF	.	TRBJ1-6	TRBV11-3	.
TGTGCCAGCAGCGTGCCGGGACAGGGGTTTCACGAGCAGTACTTC	CASSVPGQGFHEQYF	TRBD1	TRBJ2-7	TRBV7-9	many
TGCAGTGCTAGAGGGACAGGGGGCCACGAGCAGTACTTC	CSARGTGGHEQYF	TRBD1	TRBJ2-7	TRBV20-1	.
TGTGCCAGCAGGCCGGGACTAGCGGGGGGGCTCCGCACAGATACGCAGTATTTT	CASRPGLAGGLRTDTQYF	TRBD2	TRBJ2-3	TRBV2	few
TGCGCCAGCAGCCACATAGGGACAGAGTTGACAGATACGCAGTATTTT	CASSHIGTELTDTQYF	TRBD1	TRBJ2-3	TRBV4-1	few
TGTGCCAGCACCGGGGGTCGACTACACCAGTACTTC	CASTGGRLHQYF	.	TRBJ2-5	TRBV6-1	many
TGTGCCAGCAGTGGGGCCTGGACAGGGGAGGGAAACTATGGCTACACCTTC	CASSGAWTGEGNYGYTF	TRBD1	TRBJ1-2	TRBV12-3/TRBV12-4	few